This TCR beta chain appears in the sequencing data of a study of blood T cell repertoires in COVID-19. Study as a whole: Sites across the United States, Italy and Spain contributed samples from acute and convalescent COVID-19.

As handled by the study authors: By means of reference gene primer amplification, nucleated cell counts were estimated. Produced via immunoSEQ multiplex PCR; TCRdb's table is partial and in-frame only. The V and J calls and clone size are taken from that table; D and trimming were inferred from the DNA. Among approximately 210,000 clones listed, about 76% were seen once. Germline V gene lookup returns CDR1 MDHEN and CDR2 SYDVKM. The length of the CDR3 is 13 residues. The V gene end was trimmed by 3 bases and the J gene end by 4 bases; junction bases not matched to a gene: 2. Participant age was about 18 to 89 years, and participants resided in around 24 US areas.

This chain joins TRBV28 and TRBJ2-5, with TRBD1 matching 7 bases. This receptor was identified in a woman aged 45-65 years with acute COVID-19. The material sequenced was PBMCs or T cells enriched from blood (not recorded which). CDR3 sequence reads: CASSFRDRETQYF. CDR3 DNA sequence: TGTGCCAGCAGTTTTCGGGACAGAGAGACCCAGTACTTC.